This TCR beta chain was found in a study of spatial heterogeneity in lung cancer. Documented time point: sample taken at primary tumor resection. Donors were 72 untreated early-stage non-small cell lung cancer patients. TCRs were sequenced from unsorted whole RNA of tumor, nontumor lung or PBMC. V was trimmed by 0 bases and J by 8 bases, leaving 16 bases between them. The germline CDR1 and CDR2 sequences are LGHNA and YNFKEQ. This CDR3 has 16 amino acids. At least ten counts were recorded for this clonotype. Its matching antigen is unknown. TCRdb re-derived calls from the 5' RACE reads in MiXCR, one entry per CDR3 protein. The repertoire holds tens of thousands of distinct CDR3 sequences, with around 7.5% as singletons. Findings and limits, study-wide: Ubiquitous expanded tumor TCRs surfaced in blood more at resection than they did at follow-up.

Sequenced here: PBMCs, sampled at surgery. The receptor comes from a male donor with early-stage non-small cell lung cancer. The gene calls are TRBV4-2 and TRBJ1-4; no clear D gene. Written as DNA, the CDR3 is TGTGCCAGCAGCCAAGATCATAGGGCCTGGGGAGAAAAACTGTTTTTT. Its translation is CASSQDHRAWGEKLFF.